This T cell receptor (beta chain) stems from a study of long-term antiretroviral therapy in people with HIV. About the research overall: The earliest samples came about a decade before the 2015 immediate-ART recommendation. Study findings and constraints: The repertoire was dominated at all time points by clones expanded before ART.

A v3.0 immunoSEQ assay was performed at survey level. Sequencing was performed with immunoSEQ multiplex PCR; in TCRdb, only in-frame clones are kept and a portion is missing. The table records over 15,000 clones, approximately 80% of them present only once. With regard to this clone: Its antigen remains unidentified.

The CDR3 is made up of 13 amino acids. Per the germline V gene, CDR1 is SGHRS and CDR2 is YFSETQ. V gave up 2 bases and J gave up 4 bases, with 9 bases separating them. The cryopreserved samples used held about 0.85-11 million PBMC prior to extraction of DNA. J is TRBJ1-1 and V is TRBV5-1, with D perhaps TRBD1 (5 bases). The sample here was unsorted PBMCs, taken 0.1 years before starting antiretroviral therapy. This receptor was identified in a man aged 18 to 29 with HIV. CDR3 sequence: CASSFTGLTEAFF. CDR3 nucleotide sequence: TGCGCCAGCAGCTTCACGGGGCTCACTGAAGCTTTCTTT.